The clone carrying this T cell receptor beta chain was counted a single time. The data stem from a study of OX40 agonist ivuxolimab in advanced cancers. Profiled with immunoSEQ multiplex PCR; TCRdb holds only in-frame clones, not every one. The sample yields about 20,000 clones, more than 65% seen once. The specimen comprised CD4+ or CD8+ T cells sorted from blood, sampled in a trial of the OX40 agonist ivuxolimab. This receptor was obtained from an adult with an advanced solid tumor such as melanoma, head and neck, liver or kidney cancer.

The CDR3 nucleotides are TGTGCCAGCAGCGATTCGGACGCCCCAACTGAAGCTTTCTTT. It is translated as CASSDSDAPTEAFF. The chain joins TRBV7-9 to TRBJ1-1; no clear D gene. CDR3 length: 14 residues. Trimming took 5 bases from V and 5 from J, leaving 15 bases between them. From germline, CDR1 is SEHNR and CDR2 FQNEAQ (reference sequence).